This TCR beta chain was found in a study of regulatory T cells in long-lasting Graves disease. Time point in this sample: newly diagnosed GD, antithyroid drugs for less than 3 months. Extracted PBMC RNA gave rise to the TCR library. Trimming pared 1 base from V and 2 bases from J, leaving 15 bases between. This CDR3 is built from 16 residues. Germline V gene lookup returns CDR1 SNHLY and CDR2 FYNNEI. Ten or more counts support this clonotype. Assembly of TCR beta libraries relied on iRepertoire HTBI primers together with Arm-PCR of CDR3 regions. TCRdb redid the calling of the multiplex PCR reads with MiXCR, one entry per CDR3 protein. This table holds under 300,000 distinct CDR3 sequences, around 20% found once.

The chain is built from TRBV2 and TRBJ2-7; D is perhaps TRBD1 (5 bases). The material sequenced was peripheral blood mononuclear cells (PBMCs), taken at new diagnosis, from a patient treated with antithyroid drugs. The clonotype was recovered from a female donor with Graves disease. The chain's CDR3 is CASSEDYRPPPYEQYF. The CDR3 region has the DNA TGTGCCAGCAGTGAAGATTACAGGCCGCCACCCTACGAGCAGTACTTC.